The 21 T cell receptor beta chains given below trace back to one sample, sequenced in a study of T cells expressing NK-cell markers. TCRdb re-called the 5' RACE reads; one entry per CDR3 protein, DNA not given. The sample has some 600,000 distinct CDR3 sequences, and its top ten clones hold approximately 3.5%. Sample: blood T cells: a sorted CD56 or NKG2C T cell subset, CD4+ or CD8+ T cells, or bulk PBMC T cells (not recorded which). The receptors come from a man between 18 and 29 years old in good health.

This sequence joins TRBV6-2 or TRBV6-3 and TRBJ2-1; TCRdb proposes TRBD2, but this gene call is untestable without DNA. Germline V CDR1 and CDR2: MNHEY, SVGEGT. The CDR3 has 14 residues. The CDR3 region is CASSYSNGGAEQFF.

The CDR3 here is CASSPLWDRRIF. The rearrangement links TRBV6-2 or TRBV6-3 to TRBJ2-1; the TCRdb D gene call, TRBD1, has no DNA to confirm it. CDR3 size: 12 residues. The germline V gene encodes CDR1 MNHEY and CDR2 SVGEGT.

The J gene is TRBJ2-1, the V gene TRBV7-9; absent DNA, TCRdb's TRBD2 call cannot be checked. Germline CDR1 reads SEHNR; CDR2 reads FQNEAQ (reference sequence). The CDR3 sequence is 17 residues long. The CDR3 spells CASSVRVASGRRNEQFF. Full variable domain (remainder filled in from reference TRBV7-9 and TRBJ2-1): DTGVSQNPRHKITKRGQNVTFRCDPISEHNRLYWYRQTLGQGPEFLTYFQNEAQLEKSRLLSDRFSAERPKGSFSTLEIQRTEQGDSAMYLCASSVRVASGRRNEQFFGPGTRLTVL.

This rearrangement joins TRBV5-1 to TRBJ2-5; TCRdb's assignment of TRBD1 cannot be checked, as there is no DNA. Germline-derived CDR1 and CDR2 are SGHRS and YFSETQ. The CDR3 sequence is 14 residues long. The CDR3 region is CASSLGATGETQYF.

V is TRBV27 and J is TRBJ2-1; TCRdb names TRBD1, which stays unverified in the absence of DNA. Germline assignment: CDR1 MNHEY and CDR2 SMNVEV (reference sequence). The CDR3 contains 14 residues. This chain's CDR3 is CASSLSSGSPGQFF.

This chain connects TRBV7-8 to TRBJ1-6. The germline V gene encodes CDR1 SGHVS and CDR2 FQNEAQ. The CDR3 runs 18 residues. This CDR3 is CASSLAPKEGSYNSPLHF.

The V gene is TRBV5-5, the J gene TRBJ1-2; the D call from TCRdb, TRBD1, cannot be confirmed without DNA. There are 14 residues in the CDR3. Germline CDR1 is SGHKS and CDR2 is YYEKEE (reference sequence). The CDR3 spells CASSSGTRDGGYTF.

V gene TRBV18 combines with J gene TRBJ1-1; there is no DNA to check the TCRdb D call of TRBD1. CDR1 and CDR2 (germline): KGHSH, LQKENI. The CDR3 spans 14 residues. CDR3: CASSQDLQDTEAFF.

The V gene is TRBV5-1, the J gene TRBJ2-3; TCRdb designates TRBD1, a call that cannot be tested without DNA. CDR1 and CDR2 from the germline V gene are SGHRS and YFSETQ. The CDR3 loop spans 15 amino acids. The CDR3 loop is CASSSLGQGSDTQYF.

This chain joins TRBV7-9 and TRBJ2-3; the TCRdb call, TRBD2, lacks DNA for checking. CDR1 SEHNR and CDR2 FQNEAQ come from the germline V gene (reference sequence). The CDR3 extends over 15 amino acids. CDR3 in amino acids: CASSPILARTDTQYF.

The V call is TRBV5-1, the J call TRBJ2-7; the D call from TCRdb, TRBD2, cannot be confirmed without DNA. This CDR3 contains 14 residues. Germline loops: CDR1 SGHRS, CDR2 YFSETQ. Here the CDR3 reads CASSLGTSGSHAYF.

This CDR3 reads CASMELGTGELFF. V and J are TRBV19 and TRBJ2-2. The CDR3 extends over 13 amino acids. The V gene's germline CDR1 is LNHDA and CDR2 SQIVND (reference sequence).

The genes are TRBV11-2 and TRBJ2-1; TCRdb reports TRBD2, a call that lacks DNA to check it against. The CDR3 consists of 16 residues. Germline CDR1 reads SGHAT; CDR2 reads FQNNGV. CDR3 residues: CASSLVWTSEGYEQFF.

The V call is TRBV6-2 or TRBV6-3, the J call TRBJ2-3; TCRdb picks TRBD1, but there is no DNA to check that call. CDR1 is MNHEY, CDR2 SVGEGT, per germline. This CDR3 spans 15 amino acids. Here the CDR3 reads CASSWDRESPDTQYF.

This chain links TRBV19 with TRBJ2-7; checking the TCRdb D call of TRBD2 is not possible without DNA. Germline values: CDR1 LNHDA, CDR2 SQIVND (reference sequence). The CDR3 covers 13 residues. The CDR3 sequence is CASSEAGRDEQYF.

V is TRBV2 and J is TRBJ2-1; TCRdb indicates TRBD2, and absent DNA this call remains unverified. This CDR3 is built from 15 residues. CDR1 is SNHLY, CDR2 FYNNEI, per germline. The CDR3 loop reads CASSEVLAGAKEQFF.

The CDR3 here is CASMGGASYNEQFF. The gene calls are TRBV2 and TRBJ2-1; TCRdb reports TRBD1, a call that lacks DNA to check it against. Germline values: CDR1 SNHLY, CDR2 FYNNEI. This CDR3 contains 14 residues.

This chain connects TRBV28 to TRBJ2-7; TCRdb gives TRBD2 as the D gene, but with no DNA this cannot be confirmed. CDR3 length equals 20 residues. CDR1 and CDR2 (germline): MDHEN, SYDVKM. The CDR3: CASSLFYWGGLAGSSYEQYF.

The rearrangement joins TRBV11-1 to TRBJ2-5; the D gene TCRdb calls, TRBD1, cannot be checked with no DNA. This CDR3 comprises 16 residues. Germline loops: CDR1 SGHAT, CDR2 FQDESV (reference sequence). The CDR3 reads CAISLGLQGLKETQYF.

This chain's CDR3 is CASSRTGASSYEQYF. V usage is TRBV27 and J usage is TRBJ2-7; the TRBD1 assignment by TCRdb is unverifiable without DNA. The CDR3 sequence is 15 residues long. Germline CDR1 is MNHEY and CDR2 is SMNVEV (reference sequence).

The J gene is TRBJ2-4, the V gene TRBV20-1; the D call of TRBD1 rests on TCRdb alone, since no DNA is present to check it. The CDR3 extends over 13 amino acids. Germline loops: CDR1 DFQATT, CDR2 SNEGSKA (reference sequence). CDR3 protein: CSARPGGKNIQYF.